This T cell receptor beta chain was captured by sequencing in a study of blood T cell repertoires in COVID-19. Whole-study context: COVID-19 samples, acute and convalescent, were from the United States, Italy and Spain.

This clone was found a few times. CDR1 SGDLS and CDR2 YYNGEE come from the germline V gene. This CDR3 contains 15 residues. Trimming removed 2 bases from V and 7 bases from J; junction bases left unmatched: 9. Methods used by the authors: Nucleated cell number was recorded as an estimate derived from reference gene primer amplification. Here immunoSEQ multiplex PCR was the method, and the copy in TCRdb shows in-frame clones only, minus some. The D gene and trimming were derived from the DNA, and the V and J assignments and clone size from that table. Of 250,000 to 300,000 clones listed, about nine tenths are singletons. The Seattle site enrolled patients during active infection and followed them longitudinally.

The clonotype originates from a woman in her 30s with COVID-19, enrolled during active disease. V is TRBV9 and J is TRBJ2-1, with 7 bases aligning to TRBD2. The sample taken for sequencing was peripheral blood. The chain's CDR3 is CASSVSGGRENEQFF. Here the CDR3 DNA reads TGTGCCAGCAGCGTTAGTGGCGGGAGAGAAAATGAGCAGTTCTTC.